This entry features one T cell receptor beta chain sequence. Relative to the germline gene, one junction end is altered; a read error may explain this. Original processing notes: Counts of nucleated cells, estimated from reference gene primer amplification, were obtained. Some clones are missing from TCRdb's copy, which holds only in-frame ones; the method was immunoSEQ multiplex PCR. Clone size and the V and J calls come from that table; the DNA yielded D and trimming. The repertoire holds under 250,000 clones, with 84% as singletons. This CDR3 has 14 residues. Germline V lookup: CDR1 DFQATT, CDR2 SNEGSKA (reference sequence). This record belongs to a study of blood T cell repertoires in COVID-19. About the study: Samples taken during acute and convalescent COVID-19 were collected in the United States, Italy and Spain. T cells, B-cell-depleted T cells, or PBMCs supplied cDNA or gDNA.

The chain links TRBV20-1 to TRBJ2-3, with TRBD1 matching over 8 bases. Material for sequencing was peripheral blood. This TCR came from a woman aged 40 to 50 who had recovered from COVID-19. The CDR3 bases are TGCAGTGCTAGTTCCCCCGGTGGGGTAGGGGGACAGGATTTT. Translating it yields CSASSPGGVGGQDF.